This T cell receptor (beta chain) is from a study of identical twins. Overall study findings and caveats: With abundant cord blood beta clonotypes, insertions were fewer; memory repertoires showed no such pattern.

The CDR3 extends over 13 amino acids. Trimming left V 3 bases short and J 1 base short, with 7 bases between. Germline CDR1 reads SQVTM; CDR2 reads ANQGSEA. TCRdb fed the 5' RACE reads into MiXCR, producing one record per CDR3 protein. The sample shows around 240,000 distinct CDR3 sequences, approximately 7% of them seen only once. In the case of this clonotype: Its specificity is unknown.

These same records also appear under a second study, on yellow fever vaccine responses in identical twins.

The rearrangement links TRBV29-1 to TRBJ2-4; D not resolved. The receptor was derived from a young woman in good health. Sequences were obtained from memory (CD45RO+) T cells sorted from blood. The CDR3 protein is CSVELAAKNIQYF. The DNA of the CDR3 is TGCAGCGTTGAGCTGGCGGCCAAAAACATTCAGTACTTC.